The rows below give T cell receptor beta chains drawn from one sample of a study of T cells after yellow fever vaccination. TCRdb re-analysed the 5' RACE reads in MiXCR, keeping a single row per CDR3 protein. The data hold 300,000 or so distinct CDR3 sequences, with roughly 8.4% observed a single time. Specimen: PBMCs, collected more than 40 days after the first yellow fever vaccination. These receptors were taken from a man between 18 and 29 years old who received the YFV17D yellow fever vaccine. CDR3s leave out the opening cysteine and the closing phenylalanine or tryptophan.

v_call	j_call	cdr3_aa
TRBV24-1	TRBJ1-2	ATSDEYYGYT
TRBV4-3	TRBJ2-1	ASSQVRTSDEQF
TRBV24-1	TRBJ2-5	ATSDHHQETQY
TRBV15	TRBJ1-5	ATSSGTPLRPQH
TRBV7-9	TRBJ1-1	ASSVLGGGTEAF
TRBV27	TRBJ1-2	ASSFYFRDRGEVNYGYT
TRBV27	TRBJ2-1	ASSPLTSSFYNEQF
TRBV2	TRBJ2-1	ASTLGDSGPYNEQF
TRBV9	TRBJ2-1	ASSVGASGEIYNEQF
TRBV11-2	TRBJ1-2	ASTAGGYGYT
TRBV4-1	TRBJ2-7	ASSPPPGEQY
TRBV7-9	TRBJ2-5	ASSLGRGRHGAQY
TRBV7-2	TRBJ2-6	ASSLVLAGANVLT
TRBV15	TRBJ1-5	ATSRDVAGPSNQPQH
TRBV10-3	TRBJ1-6	AIRDGQGAQNSPLH
TRBV7-2	TRBJ2-5	ASSKDRGQETQY
TRBV5-6	TRBJ2-1	ASSFEEYSPNEQF
TRBV4-3	TRBJ1-1	ASSQVLGVNTEAF
TRBV5-1	TRBJ2-1	ASSSLQGTGNEQF
TRBV3-1	TRBJ2-3	ASSQARLAGADTQY
TRBV4-3	TRBJ2-3	ASSQEAADTQY
TRBV18	TRBJ1-1	ASSPQQNTEAF
TRBV20-1	TRBJ1-2	SALNRGGYGYT
TRBV2	TRBJ2-5	ASSHPGTSGQETQY
TRBV20-1	TRBJ1-5	SARSLGHLGLRSNQPQH
TRBV5-5	TRBJ1-1	ASSPRTGRTEAF